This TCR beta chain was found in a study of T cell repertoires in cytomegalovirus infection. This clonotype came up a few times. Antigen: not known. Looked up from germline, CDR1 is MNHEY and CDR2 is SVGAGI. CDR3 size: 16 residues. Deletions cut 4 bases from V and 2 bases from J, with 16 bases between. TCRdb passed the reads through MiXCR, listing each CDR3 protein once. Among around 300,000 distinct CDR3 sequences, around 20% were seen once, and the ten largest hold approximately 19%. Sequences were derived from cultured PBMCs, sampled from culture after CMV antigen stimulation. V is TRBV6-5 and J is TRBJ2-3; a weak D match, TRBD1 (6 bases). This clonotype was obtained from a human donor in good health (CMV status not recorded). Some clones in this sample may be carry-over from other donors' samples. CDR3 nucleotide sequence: TGTGCCAGCAGTTGGTCTGGGACAAGGAACACAGATACGCAGTATTTT. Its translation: CASSWSGTRNTDTQYF.